The 26 T cell receptor beta chains below all came from one sample that was sequenced in a study of blood T cell repertoires in COVID-19. Libraries were prepared by immunoSEQ multiplex PCR; TCRdb keeps only in-frame clonotypes and omits some of them. The table includes about 180,000 clones, roughly 87% detected once. The sample was peripheral blood. The receptors stem from a woman in her sixties or seventies with COVID-19, enrolled during active disease.

The chain carries TRBV18 and TRBJ1-1, with D maybe TRBD1 (5 bases). Germline values: CDR1 KGHSH, CDR2 LQKENI. The CDR3 loop spans 13 amino acids. Deletions cut 3 bases from V and 5 bases from J, with 10 bases between. The CDR3 bases are TGTGCCAGCTCACCGCTCGGGGGTACTGAAGCTTTCTTT. This gives the protein CASSPLGGTEAFF.

This clone was detected once. The genes are TRBV28 and TRBJ2-1, with TRBD2 matching over 7 bases. The CDR3 is 14 amino acids. V was pared by 3 bases and J by 7 bases, with 6 bases of the junction left unmatched. The V gene's germline CDR1 is MDHEN and CDR2 SYDVKM. This chain's CDR3 is CASSFSGGGNEQFF. The CDR3 bases are TGTGCCAGCAGTTTCAGTGGGGGGGGGAATGAGCAGTTCTTC.

V gene TRBV7-2 combines with J gene TRBJ1-2; D may be TRBD1 (5 bases). Germline V gene lookup returns CDR1 SGHTA and CDR2 FQGNSA. The V end was cut by 6 bases, the J end by 4 bases, with 9 bases between. The CDR3 loop spans 12 amino acids. The DNA of the CDR3 is TGTGCCAGCAGTCTAGGGGCCTATGGCTACACCTTC. It is translated as CASSLGAYGYTF.

V usage is TRBV6-5 and J usage is TRBJ1-2, with 8 bases identical to TRBD1. Trimming removed 6 bases from V and 8 bases from J; junction bases left unmatched: 14. Per germline, CDR1 MNHEY and CDR2 SVGAGI. The CDR3 is 15 residues long. The CDR3: CASRIRGQGGWGYTF. The DNA of the CDR3 is TGTGCCAGCAGGATCCGCGGACAGGGCGGCTGGGGCTACACCTTC.

This clone has a single count. V gene TRBV3-1 (or the pseudogene TRBV3-2) combines with J gene TRBJ1-3, with D possibly matching TRBD1 (5 bases). Germline V CDR1 and CDR2: LGHDT, YNNKEL (reference sequence). Trimming took 4 bases from V and 0 from J, leaving 19 bases between them. The CDR3 totals 18 residues. CDR3 residues: CASSRGTGILLSGNTIYF. The CDR3 nucleotides read TGTGCCAGCAGCCGGGGAACAGGAATTTTACTCTCTGGAAACACCATATATTTT.

The rearrangement joins TRBV7-3 to TRBJ2-1; the match to TRBD1 covers 11 bases. Unmatched junction bases numbered 6, after V lost 5 bases and J lost 3 bases. Germline values: CDR1 SGHTA, CDR2 FQGTGA. This CDR3 region has 16 residues. The CDR3 sequence: CASSLVGTGGYNEQFF. The CDR3 DNA follows: TGTGCCAGCAGCCTCGTCGGGACAGGGGGCTACAATGAGCAGTTCTTC. The entire variable domain, with the rest obtained from reference TRBV7-3 and TRBJ2-1, is as follows: GAGVSQTPSNKVTEKGKYVELRCDPISGHTALYWYRQSLGQGPEFLIYFQGTGAADDSGLPNDRFFAVRPEGSVSTLKIQRTERGDSAVYLCASSLVGTGGYNEQFFGPGTRLTVL.

The gene calls are TRBV29-1 and TRBJ2-4; D is perhaps TRBD1 (6 bases). Trimming took 0 bases from V and 8 from J, leaving 8 bases between them. From germline, CDR1 is SQVTM and CDR2 ANQGSEA. This CDR3 is built from 12 residues. CDR3 DNA sequence: TGCAGCGTTGAAGACAGGGGTGACATTCAGTACTTC. Protein product: CSVEDRGDIQYF.

The rearrangement uses TRBV2 and TRBJ1-2, with 7 positions matching TRBD1. V lost 1 base to trimming and J lost 7 bases; unmatched junction nucleotides: 12. Germline assignment: CDR1 SNHLY and CDR2 FYNNEI. CDR3 length: 16 amino acids. For the CDR3, the DNA is TGTGCCAGCAGTGAAGTTTCATCCGACAGGGCCTTTGGCTACACCTTC. As protein: CASSEVSSDRAFGYTF.

The chain links TRBV5-1 to TRBJ2-3, with a possible D match to TRBD2 (6 bases). The CDR3 runs to 15 residues. CDR1 is SGHRS and CDR2 is YFSETQ in the germline V gene. Deletions cut 4 bases from V and 2 bases from J, with 14 bases between. The CDR3 is CASSPRTIPTDTQYF. Written as DNA, the CDR3 is TGCGCCAGCAGCCCTAGGACTATACCCACAGATACGCAGTATTTT.

This clone has a handful of counts. V and J are TRBV9 and TRBJ2-1; possible D gene TRBD1, 6 bases. V lost 0 bases and J lost 4, with 11 bases in between. This CDR3 contains 15 residues. Germline V gene data show CDR1 as SGDLS and CDR2 as YYNGEE. The CDR3 loop reads CASSVGGTLYNEQFF. The CDR3 nucleotides are TGTGCCAGCAGCGTAGGAGGGACATTATACAATGAGCAGTTCTTC.

The rearrangement links TRBV19 to TRBJ2-1, with D possibly TRBD2 on 7 matching bases. Per the germline V gene, CDR1 is LNHDA and CDR2 is SQIVND (reference sequence). The CDR3 contains 18 residues. Trimming cost V 3 bases and J 2 bases, with 20 bases left between them. The CDR3 DNA sequence: TGTGCCAGTAGTATGGGGGGGCCGGGCAGGGAGCCCTACAATGAGCAGTTCTTC. Translation gives CASSMGGPGREPYNEQFF.

A few counts support this clone. This chain links TRBV4-1 with TRBJ1-4, with unresolved D. Trimming pared 4 bases from V and 6 bases from J, leaving 18 bases between. This CDR3 is built from 16 residues. Germline lookup yields CDR1 MGHRA and CDR2 YSYEKL. DNA for the CDR3: TGCGCCAGCAGCCGGAGAGGTCAGCCCCGGGATGAAAAACTGTTTTTT. The encoded protein is CASSRRGQPRDEKLFF.

The CDR3 sequence is CATRAGGADTQYF. CDR3 bases: TGTGCCACCAGGGCAGGGGGCGCGGATACGCAGTATTTT. The chain carries TRBV19 and TRBJ2-3, with 8 bases matching TRBD1. CDR1 LNHDA and CDR2 SQIVND come from the germline V gene (reference sequence). Germline trimming cut 10 bases from V and 6 bases from J; bases unmatched to any gene: 9. The CDR3 length is 13 residues.

The count of this clone is one. This CDR3 is CASRYDRRNEQFF. The CDR3 bases are TGTGCCAGCAGGTACGACAGAAGAAATGAGCAGTTCTTC. The chain couples TRBV7-3 to TRBJ2-1; D is perhaps TRBD1 (5 bases). CDR1 SGHTA and CDR2 FQGTGA come from the germline V gene. V lost 6 bases, J lost 7 bases, and 13 bases lay in between. The CDR3 consists of 13 residues.

The V and J genes are TRBV7-2 and TRBJ2-1, with TRBD1 identical over 7 bases. With 1 base clipped from V and 6 bases from J, the junction kept 6 bases outside the gene matches. CDR3 length: 15 residues. CDR1 and CDR2 from the germline V gene are SGHTA and FQGNSA. The CDR3 loop reads CASSLGGAGGNEQFF. For the CDR3, the DNA is TGTGCCAGCAGCTTAGGGGGAGCAGGGGGCAATGAGCAGTTCTTC.

This chain links TRBV9 with TRBJ1-4; D ambiguous. The CDR3 runs to 16 residues. Trimming removed 3 bases from V and 5 bases from J, with 17 bases in between. The V gene's germline CDR1 is SGDLS and CDR2 YYNGEE. The DNA for the CDR3 is TGTGCCAGCAGCGCCGGGTCAACTACCGACAATGAAAAACTGTTTTTT. This encodes CASSAGSTTDNEKLFF.

The gene calls are TRBV30 and TRBJ2-2; TRBD2 aligns across 15 bases. Per germline, CDR1 GTSNPN and CDR2 SVGIG (reference sequence). After removal of 2 bases from V and 2 bases from J, the junction contained 6 bases not matched to a gene. The CDR3 contains 18 residues. In nucleotides, the CDR3 is TGTGCCTGGAGTTCCCAGGGACTAGCGGGAGGAAACACCGGGGAGCTGTTTTTT. Amino acid sequence: CAWSSQGLAGGNTGELFF.

V gene TRBV10-3 combines with J gene TRBJ1-2, with no clear D. The CDR3 is 14 amino acids. Trimming took off 4 bases at V and 3 bases at J, with 12 bases between the two ends. Germline V gene data show CDR1 as ENHRY and CDR2 as SYGVKD. The CDR3 coding sequence is TGTGCCATCAGTGCACCCCCTAACGACTATGGCTACACCTTC. Amino acids: CAISAPPNDYGYTF.

This clone was seen a single time. The J gene is TRBJ2-7, the V gene TRBV7-2; 15 bases map to TRBD2. The CDR3 sequence is 15 residues long. The germline gives CDR1 SGHTA, CDR2 FQGNSA. With V trimmed by 5 bases and J by 5 bases, 4 bases remained unmatched. In DNA, the CDR3 is TGTGCCAGCAGCCTGCGGACTAGCGGGAGGGACGAGCAGTACTTC. Its translation is CASSLRTSGRDEQYF.

The chain recombines TRBV7-3 with TRBJ2-1; TRBD2 matches 10 bases. V was clipped by 3 bases and J by 4 bases; unmatched bases: 6. From germline, CDR1 is SGHTA and CDR2 FQGTGA. CDR3 length equals 16 residues. Here the CDR3 reads CASSLLGLASYNEQFF. CDR3 DNA sequence: TGTGCCAGCAGCTTGTTGGGACTAGCGTCGTACAATGAGCAGTTCTTC.

The chain carries TRBV28 and TRBJ1-2; a weak D match, TRBD1 (6 bases). The CDR3 spans 13 residues. The ends were cut back, 2 bases at V and 5 bases at J, with 9 bases in the middle. CDR1 MDHEN and CDR2 SYDVKM come from the germline V gene. CDR3 sequence reads: CASSLGTGYGYTF. The CDR3 DNA follows: TGTGCCAGCAGTTTAGGCACAGGGTATGGCTACACCTTC.

The rearrangement uses TRBV28 and TRBJ2-1; D is unclear. V shed 6 bases and J shed 0 bases, with 9 bases lying between them. Germline lookup yields CDR1 MDHEN and CDR2 SYDVKM. This CDR3 contains 14 residues. The CDR3 spells CASSPSGSYNEQFF. CDR3 DNA sequence: TGTGCCAGCAGCCCCTCGGGCTCCTACAATGAGCAGTTCTTC. The full variable domain, in which reference TRBV28 and TRBJ2-1 provide the parts outside the CDR3, is DVKVTQSSRYLVKRTGEKVFLECVQDMDHENMFWYRQDPGLGLRLIYFSYDVKMKEKGDIPEGYSVSREKKERFSLILESASTNQTSMYLCASSPSGSYNEQFFGPGTRLTVL.

The J gene is TRBJ2-1, the V gene TRBV5-4; 14 bases line up with TRBD2. Per germline, CDR1 SGHNT and CDR2 YYREEE (reference sequence). J was trimmed by 0 bases and V by 4 bases; bases with no gene match: 9. This CDR3 region has 19 residues. CDR3 DNA: TGTGCCAGCAGCGGCGGGACTAGCGGGAGTCGGAGCTCCTACAATGAGCAGTTCTTC. It codes for CASSGGTSGSRSSYNEQFF.

This sequence joins TRBV28 and TRBJ2-7; a weak D match, TRBD2 (5 bases). The CDR3 runs 14 residues. V lost 3 bases to trimming and J lost 7 bases, with 16 bases between them. Per germline, CDR1 MDHEN and CDR2 SYDVKM. In DNA form, the CDR3 reads TGTGCCAGCAGTTTGGATCGAACTAGAGATGAGCAGTACTTC. Translated, it gives CASSLDRTRDEQYF.

V gene TRBV7-3 combines with J gene TRBJ1-3; perhaps TRBD1 as D (5 bases). The V end lost 2 bases, the J end lost 4 bases, and 9 bases lay between the germline ends. Germline values: CDR1 SGHTA, CDR2 FQGTGA. The CDR3 spans 14 residues. CDR3 sequence: CASSLEGEGNTIYF. The DNA for the CDR3 is TGTGCCAGCAGCTTAGAAGGGGAAGGAAACACCATATATTTT.

The chain has TRBV2 and TRBJ1-1; D unclear. The CDR3 totals 13 residues. Germline lookup yields CDR1 SNHLY and CDR2 FYNNEI. V lost 6 bases, J lost 3 bases, and 11 bases lay in between. CDR3 amino acids: CASSIRRDTEAFF. The CDR3 nucleotides are TGTGCCAGCAGCATCAGACGGGACACTGAAGCTTTCTTT.